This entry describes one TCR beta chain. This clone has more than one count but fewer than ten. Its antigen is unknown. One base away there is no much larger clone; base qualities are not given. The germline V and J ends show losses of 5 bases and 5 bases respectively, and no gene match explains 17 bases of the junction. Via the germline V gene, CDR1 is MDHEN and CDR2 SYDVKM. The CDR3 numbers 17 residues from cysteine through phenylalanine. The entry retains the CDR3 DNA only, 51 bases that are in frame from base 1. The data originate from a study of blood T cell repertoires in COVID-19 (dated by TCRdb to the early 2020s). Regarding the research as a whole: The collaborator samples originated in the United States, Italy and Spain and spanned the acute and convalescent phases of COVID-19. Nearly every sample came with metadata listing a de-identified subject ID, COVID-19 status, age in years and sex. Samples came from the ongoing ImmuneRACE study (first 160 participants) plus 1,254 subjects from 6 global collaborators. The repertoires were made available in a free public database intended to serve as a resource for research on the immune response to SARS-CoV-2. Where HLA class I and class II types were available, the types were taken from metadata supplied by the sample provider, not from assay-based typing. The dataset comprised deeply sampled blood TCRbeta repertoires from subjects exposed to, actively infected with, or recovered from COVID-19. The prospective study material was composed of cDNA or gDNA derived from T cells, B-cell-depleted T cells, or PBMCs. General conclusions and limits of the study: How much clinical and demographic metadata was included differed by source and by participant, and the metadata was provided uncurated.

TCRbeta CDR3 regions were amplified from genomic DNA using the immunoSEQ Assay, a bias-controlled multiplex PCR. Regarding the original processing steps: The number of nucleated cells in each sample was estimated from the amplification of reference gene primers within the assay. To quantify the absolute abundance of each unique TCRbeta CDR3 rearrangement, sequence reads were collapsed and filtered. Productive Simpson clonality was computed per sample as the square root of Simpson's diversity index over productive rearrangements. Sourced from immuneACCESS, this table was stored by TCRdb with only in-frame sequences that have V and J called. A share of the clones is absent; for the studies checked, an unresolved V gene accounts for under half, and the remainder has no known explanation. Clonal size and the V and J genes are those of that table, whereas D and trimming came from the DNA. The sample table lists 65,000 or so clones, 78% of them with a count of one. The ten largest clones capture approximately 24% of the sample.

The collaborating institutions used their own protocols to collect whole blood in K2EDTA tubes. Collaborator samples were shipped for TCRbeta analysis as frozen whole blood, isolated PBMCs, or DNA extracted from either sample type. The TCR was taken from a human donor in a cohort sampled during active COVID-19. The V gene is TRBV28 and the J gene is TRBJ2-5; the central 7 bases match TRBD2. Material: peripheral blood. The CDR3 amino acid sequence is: CASSKPGGSGGEETQYF. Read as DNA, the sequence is TGTGCCAGCAGTAAACCCGGGGGGAGCGGAGGGGAGGAGACCCAGTACTTC.